This T cell receptor beta chain was sequenced for a study of blood T cells in healthy people across ages (dated by TCRdb to the mid-2010s). Study-wide context: In model experiments, roughly one uniquely barcoded TCR beta cDNA molecule per two T cells was captured by template switching. For two donors (one aged 18 to 30 and one aged 80 or older), the study analyzed two additional independent replicas of 1 million unique cDNA reads from the same blood draw. Using deep sequencing normalized with unique cDNA molecular identifiers, the study measured how TCR beta repertoire diversity changes with age. The donors were divided into four age groups: young (average around 17 years), middle-aged (approximately 39), aged (about 60) and long-lived (roughly 86). To avoid experimental bias, donors of different ages were spread randomly across the sequencing lanes. Results and caveats for the whole study, not just this receptor: Because the CMV infection status of the donors was unknown, age-related changes in expanded clonotypes may potentially have been confounded. Estimates of total diversity based on one million sequenced T cells were considered lower bounds and underestimates. Observed TCR beta diversity per million T cells fell roughly linearly with age, and a significant reduction was already apparent by age approximately 40. The percentage of naive T cells measured by flow cytometry correlated strongly with observed TCR beta diversity. Compared with the aged group, more naive CD4+ T cells, fewer expanded clones and increased TCR diversity were shown by the long-lived group, suggesting age selection. Since profiling was done on bulk unsorted PBMCs, naive and antigen-experienced compartments could not be conclusively compared.

This clonotype came up a few times. Its antigen is currently not known. No base quality values were provided; no much bigger clone lies one nucleotide off. The donors were 40 or so Caucasian individuals from Russia, aged roughly 6 to 90 years, who were systemically healthy. Each donor gave 8 to 10 milliliters of peripheral blood, drawn into EDTA-treated Vacutainer tubes. Ficoll-Paque density-gradient centrifugation was used to isolate PBMCs, with at least 6 million per sample. Total RNA was extracted from PBMCs with Trizol reagent, with at least 6 micrograms obtained per sample. The percentages of naive CD45RAhigh/CD27high T cells were determined by flow cytometry on a PBMC aliquot from every donor. Libraries came from 5' RACE. Sequenced on an Illumina HiSeq 2500. A second roughly 6 to 12 cycle PCR used a sample-barcoded 5' primer and a J-beta primer mix. A unique molecular identifier was introduced onto each TCR beta cDNA molecule by a template-switch 5' adaptor carrying 12 random nucleotides. At least 2.5 million CDR3-containing paired-end reads were obtained from each sample. The Mint cDNA synthesis kit, primed by a TRBC-specific oligonucleotide, was used to synthesize first-strand cDNA from all RNA. Following uracil-DNA glycosylase treatment, all cDNA underwent a first 18-cycle PCR with the universal primers M1SS and BC2_uni_R. As for the authors' bioinformatics: Normalization of each sample was performed by random selection of 1 million high-quality reads, each carrying a distinct molecular identifier. Reads sharing molecular identifiers were discarded rather than binned into consensus sequences. MiTCR, set to a Q25 quality threshold and the strictest error-elimination algorithm, was used for CDR3 identification, clonotype clustering and error correction. A nonparametric unseen species model with Euler transformation was used to estimate lower-bound total TCR beta diversity. TCRdb redid the processing of the public reads, applying fastp at Q25 and MiXCR, and retained in-frame beta chains. One record per CDR3 amino acid sequence lists the most common genes and DNA. The V and J calls come from TCRdb's annotation, not from the publication. The sample records over a million distinct CDR3 sequences, 42% of which are singletons. Together, the top ten hold roughly 7.9% of the sample.

The CDR1 and CDR2 encoded by the germline V gene (reference sequence) are DFQATT and SNEGSKA. V is pruned by 3 bases and J by 5 bases, leaving 11 bases of the junction without a gene match. From its cysteine to its phenylalanine, the CDR3 spans 16 amino acids. The only DNA kept is the CDR3, 48 bases in frame from the first base. The rearranged chain carries TRBV20-1 and TRBJ1-5; TRBD1 matches 9 bases in the middle. The TCR sequence derives from a woman aged 18-29 years in good health. Sequencing input: blood. CDR3 loop: CSARGPDRGGYQPQHF. The DNA sequence follows: TGCAGTGCTAGGGGCCCGGACAGGGGTGGGTATCAGCCCCAGCATTTT.